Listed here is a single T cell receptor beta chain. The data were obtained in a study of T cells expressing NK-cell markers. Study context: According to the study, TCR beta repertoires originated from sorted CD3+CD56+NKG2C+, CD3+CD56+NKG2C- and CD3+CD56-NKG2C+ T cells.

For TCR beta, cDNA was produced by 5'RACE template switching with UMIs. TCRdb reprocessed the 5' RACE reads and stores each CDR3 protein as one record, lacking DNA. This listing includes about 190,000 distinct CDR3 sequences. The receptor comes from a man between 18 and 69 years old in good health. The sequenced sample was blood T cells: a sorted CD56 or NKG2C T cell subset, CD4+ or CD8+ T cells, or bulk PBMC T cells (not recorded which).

This CDR3 reads CASSLGAGGSDTQYF. The rearrangement joins TRBV5-5 to TRBJ2-3; lacking DNA, the TRBD2 call made by TCRdb goes unchecked. Germline lookup yields CDR1 SGHKS and CDR2 YYEKEE (reference sequence). CDR3 length: 15 amino acids.